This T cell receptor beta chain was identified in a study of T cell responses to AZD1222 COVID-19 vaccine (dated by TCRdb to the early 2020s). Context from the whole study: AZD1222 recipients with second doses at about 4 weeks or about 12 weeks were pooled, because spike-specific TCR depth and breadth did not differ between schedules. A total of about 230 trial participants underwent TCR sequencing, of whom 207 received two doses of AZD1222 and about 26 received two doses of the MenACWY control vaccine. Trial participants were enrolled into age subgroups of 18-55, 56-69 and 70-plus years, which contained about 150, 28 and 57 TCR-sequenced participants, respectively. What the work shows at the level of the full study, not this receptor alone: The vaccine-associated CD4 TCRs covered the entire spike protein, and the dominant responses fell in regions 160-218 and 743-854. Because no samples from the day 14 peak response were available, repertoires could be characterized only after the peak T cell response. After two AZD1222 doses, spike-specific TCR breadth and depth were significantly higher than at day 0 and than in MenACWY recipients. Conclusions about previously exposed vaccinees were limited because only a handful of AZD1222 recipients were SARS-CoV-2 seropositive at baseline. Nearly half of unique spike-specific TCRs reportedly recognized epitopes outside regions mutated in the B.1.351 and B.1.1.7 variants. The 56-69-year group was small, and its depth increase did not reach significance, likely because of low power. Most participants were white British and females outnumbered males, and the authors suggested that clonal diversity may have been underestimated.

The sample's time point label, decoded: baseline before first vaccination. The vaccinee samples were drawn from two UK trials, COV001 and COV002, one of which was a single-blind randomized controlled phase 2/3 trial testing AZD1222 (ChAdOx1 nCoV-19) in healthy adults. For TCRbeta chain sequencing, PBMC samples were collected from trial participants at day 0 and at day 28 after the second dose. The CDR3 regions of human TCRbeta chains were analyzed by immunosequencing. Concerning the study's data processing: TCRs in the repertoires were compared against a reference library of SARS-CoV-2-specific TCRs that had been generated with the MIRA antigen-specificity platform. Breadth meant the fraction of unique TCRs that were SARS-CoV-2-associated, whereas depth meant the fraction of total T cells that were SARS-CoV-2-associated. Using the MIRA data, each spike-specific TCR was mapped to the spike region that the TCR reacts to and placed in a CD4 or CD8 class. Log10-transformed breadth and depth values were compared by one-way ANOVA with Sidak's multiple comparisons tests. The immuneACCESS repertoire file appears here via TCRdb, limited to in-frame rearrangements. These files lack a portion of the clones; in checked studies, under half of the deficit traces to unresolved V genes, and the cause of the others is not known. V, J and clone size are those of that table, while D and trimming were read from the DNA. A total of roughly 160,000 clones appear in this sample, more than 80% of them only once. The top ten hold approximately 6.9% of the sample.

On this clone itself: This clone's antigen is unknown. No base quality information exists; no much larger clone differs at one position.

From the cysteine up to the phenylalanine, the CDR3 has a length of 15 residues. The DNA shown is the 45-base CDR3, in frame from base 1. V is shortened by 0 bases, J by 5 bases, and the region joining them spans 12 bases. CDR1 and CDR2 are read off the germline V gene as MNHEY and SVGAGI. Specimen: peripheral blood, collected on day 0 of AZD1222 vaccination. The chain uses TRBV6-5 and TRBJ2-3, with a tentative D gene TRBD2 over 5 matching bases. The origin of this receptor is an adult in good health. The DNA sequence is TGTGCCAGCAGTTACTCGGTAGCCGGAGGAGATACGCAGTATTTT. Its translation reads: CASSYSVAGGDTQYF.